This T cell receptor (beta chain) was profiled in a study of type 1 and type 2 diabetes patients. Germline V gene data show CDR1 as GTSNPN and CDR2 as SVGIG (reference sequence). The ends were cut back, 0 bases at V and 6 bases at J, with 9 bases in the middle. The CDR3 spans 13 residues. As for this clonotype: Its antigen is not identified.

Findings of the study overall: V and J gene usage correlated at about 0.97 between type 2 diabetes and control samples.

PCR was run on genomic DNA. Amplification of the beta chain CDR3 used 30 forward and 13 reverse multiplex primers. Via MiXCR, TCRdb re-called the multiplex PCR reads, giving one row per CDR3 protein. The repertoire holds around 300,000 distinct CDR3 sequences, with 45% to 60% as singletons. The clonotype comes from a man aged 18-30 years with type 2 diabetes. The chain carries TRBV30 and TRBJ2-1; D is ambiguous. The specimen was peripheral blood mononuclear cells (PBMCs). CDR3: CAWSVKFLNEQFF. The CDR3 DNA follows: TGTGCCTGGAGTGTAAAATTTCTCAATGAGCAGTTCTTC.